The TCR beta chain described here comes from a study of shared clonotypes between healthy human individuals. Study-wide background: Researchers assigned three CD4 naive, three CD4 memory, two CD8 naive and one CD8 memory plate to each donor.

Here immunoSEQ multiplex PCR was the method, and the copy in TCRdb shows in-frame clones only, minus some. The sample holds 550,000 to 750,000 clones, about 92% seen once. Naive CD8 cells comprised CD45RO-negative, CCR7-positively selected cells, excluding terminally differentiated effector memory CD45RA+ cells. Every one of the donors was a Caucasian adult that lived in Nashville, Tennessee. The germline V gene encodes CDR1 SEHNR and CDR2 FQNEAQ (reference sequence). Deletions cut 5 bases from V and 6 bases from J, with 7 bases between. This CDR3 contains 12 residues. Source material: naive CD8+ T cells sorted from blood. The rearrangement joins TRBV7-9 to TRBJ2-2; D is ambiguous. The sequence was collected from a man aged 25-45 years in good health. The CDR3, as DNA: TGTGCCAGCAGCATACACCCCGGGGAGCTGTTTTTT. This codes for CASSIHPGELFF.